These 15 T cell receptor beta chains share one sample of origin, sequenced in a study of T cells in localized non-small cell lung cancer. The method was immunoSEQ multiplex PCR; TCRdb's version includes in-frame clones alone and lacks a portion of them. The repertoire includes some 130,000 clones, 70% to 90% of them detected once, and over 1.5% sits in the top ten. Sequenced material: peripheral blood, taken before any cancer treatment. The receptors shown here come from a female donor over 55 with stage I lung adenocarcinoma.

The chain joins TRBV28 to TRBJ2-2; tentative D call: TRBD1 (6 bases). Trimming pared 4 bases from V and 0 bases from J, leaving 12 bases between. The germline V gene has CDR1 MDHEN and CDR2 SYDVKM. The CDR3 extends over 16 amino acids. DNA for the CDR3: TGTGCCAGCAGTTCACCTGGACAGCCGAACACCGGGGAGCTGTTTTTT. It encodes CASSSPGQPNTGELFF.

The chain couples TRBV13 to TRBJ2-3; 10 bases fit TRBD2. The CDR3 covers 16 residues. Germline V CDR1 and CDR2: PRHDT, FYEKMQ (reference sequence). The V and J ends lost 5 bases and 4 bases, in that order; junction bases with no gene match: 9. The CDR3 here is CASSISAGGPADTQYF. In nucleotides, the CDR3 is TGTGCCAGCAGCATATCAGCGGGAGGGCCGGCAGATACGCAGTATTTT.

The V and J genes are TRBV25-1 and TRBJ2-1, with D unclear. Germline lookup yields CDR1 MGHDK and CDR2 SYGVNS. This CDR3 has 15 residues. V was pared by 6 bases and J by 2 bases, with 14 bases between. Written as DNA, the CDR3 is TGTGCCAGCAGGTCGAACCACCTCACCTACAATGAGCAGTTCTTC. Translation gives CASRSNHLTYNEQFF.

The rearrangement joins TRBV19 to TRBJ1-5; D is undetermined. The V end lost 5 bases, the J end lost 2 bases, and 13 bases lay between the germline ends. Germline CDR1 is LNHDA and CDR2 is SQIVND (reference sequence). The CDR3 contains 15 residues. CDR3 loop: CASSLLGLGNQPQHF. In DNA form, the CDR3 reads TGTGCCAGTAGTCTGCTAGGGCTGGGCAATCAGCCCCAGCATTTT. The complete variable domain, with remaining parts taken from reference TRBV19 and TRBJ1-5, reads DGGITQSPKYLFRKEGQNVTLSCEQNLNHDAMYWYRQDPGQGLRLIYYSQIVNDFQKGDIAEGYSVSREKKESFPLTVTSAQKNPTAFYLCASSLLGLGNQPQHFGDGTRLSIL.

CDR3 nucleotide sequence: TGTGCCAGCAGCCCCCCCCCTCCGCAGGCCGGTGGCTACACCTTC. This encodes CASSPPPPQAGGYTF. The chain couples TRBV5-4 to TRBJ1-2; D call uncertain. There are 15 residues in the CDR3. Trimming shortened V by 4 bases and J by 7 bases, and 20 bases separated the two germline ends. CDR1 and CDR2 from the germline V gene are SGHNT and YYREEE (reference sequence).

This chain joins TRBV6-4 and TRBJ2-7; the match to TRBD2 covers 10 bases. J was trimmed by 7 bases and V by 4 bases; bases with no gene match: 7. CDR3 length: 14 residues. CDR1 and CDR2 (germline): MRHNA, SNTAGT. CDR3: CASSASGGEVEQYF. DNA of the CDR3: TGTGCCAGCAGTGCTAGCGGGGGAGAGGTTGAGCAGTACTTC.

The chain employs TRBV6-5 and TRBJ2-3; 10 nucleotides line up with TRBD2. The CDR3 loop spans 16 amino acids. Per germline, CDR1 MNHEY and CDR2 SVGAGI. The V gene end was trimmed by 2 bases and the J gene end by 3 bases; junction bases not matched to a gene: 5. The DNA of the CDR3 is TGTGCCAGCAGTTACAGCGGGAGGGCTCAGACAGATACGCAGTATTTT. Encoded protein: CASSYSGRAQTDTQYF.

The sample holds a few counts of this clone. The V call is TRBV6-5, the J call TRBJ1-4, with D hard to call. Germline lookup yields CDR1 MNHEY and CDR2 SVGAGI. Deletions cut 3 bases from V and 1 base from J, with 6 bases between. The CDR3 contains 14 residues. CDR3 amino acids: CASSYPVTNEKLFF. CDR3 DNA sequence: TGTGCCAGCAGTTATCCGGTAACTAATGAAAAACTGTTTTTT.

This chain links TRBV29-1 with TRBJ2-7, with D unresolved. Germline loops: CDR1 SQVTM, CDR2 ANQGSEA. The ends were cut back, 7 bases at V and 0 bases at J, with 7 bases in the middle. CDR3 size: 11 residues. The CDR3 loop is CSGLNSYEQYF. Here the CDR3 DNA reads TGCAGCGGACTGAACTCCTACGAGCAGTACTTC.

Worth noting for this clone: The same CDR3 is also encoded by other DNA sequences in this sample. The CDR3 reads CASSVGTVNTGELFF. CDR3 nucleotide sequence: TGTGCCAGCAGCGTTGGGACAGTGAACACCGGGGAGCTGTTTTTT. This sequence joins TRBV9 and TRBJ2-2, with TRBD1 matching over 7 bases. Germline V gene sequence: CDR1 SGDLS, CDR2 YYNGEE. The CDR3 is made up of 15 amino acids. V trimming: 2 bases; J trimming: 1 base; junction bases outside the gene matches: 2.

CDR3 amino acids: CASSPKGGSTGELFF. The DNA of the CDR3 is TGCGCCAGCAGCCCCAAGGGGGGGAGCACCGGGGAGCTGTTTTTT. The V gene is TRBV4-1, the J gene TRBJ2-2, with D tentatively TRBD2 (7 bases). The germline V and J ends were trimmed by 4 bases and 4 bases, with 13 bases remaining between them. CDR1 is MGHRA, CDR2 YSYEKL, per germline. CDR3 length equals 15 residues.

The rearrangement joins TRBV2 to TRBJ2-6, with D tentatively TRBD2 (6 bases). V was cut by 6 bases and J by 0 bases, with 15 bases left in between. This CDR3 region has 17 residues. Looked up from germline, CDR1 is SNHLY and CDR2 is FYNNEI. The CDR3 reads CASRAQGGHSGANVLTF. Here the CDR3 DNA reads TGTGCCAGCAGGGCCCAGGGAGGCCACTCTGGGGCCAACGTCCTGACTTTC.

This chain connects TRBV11-2 to TRBJ2-1; 8 bases are shared with TRBD2. CDR1 and CDR2 (germline): SGHAT, FQNNGV. This CDR3 spans 15 amino acids. After removal of 0 bases from V and 8 bases from J, the junction contained 6 bases not matched to a gene. The CDR3 DNA is TGTGCCAGCAGCTTAGACCCCGGGAGGGCCGATGAGCAGTTCTTC. Its translation is CASSLDPGRADEQFF.

Note on this clone: Other DNA sequences within the sample encode an identical CDR3. V usage is TRBV11-2 and J usage is TRBJ2-5; no reliable D call. This CDR3 spans 12 amino acids. The V end lost 1 base, the J end lost 4 bases, and 4 bases lay between the germline ends. Germline-derived CDR1 and CDR2 are SGHAT and FQNNGV. CDR3 region: CASSLVGETQYF. The CDR3 DNA reads TGTGCCAGCAGCTTAGTGGGAGAGACCCAGTACTTC.

The chain couples TRBV7-8 to TRBJ2-1; 8 bases fit TRBD2. CDR1 SGHVS and CDR2 FQNEAQ come from the germline V gene. J was trimmed by 0 bases and V by 7 bases; bases with no gene match: 2. This CDR3 contains 14 residues. Written as DNA, the CDR3 is TGTGCCAGCAAGCGGGAGAGCTCCTACAATGAGCAGTTCTTC. It encodes CASKRESSYNEQFF.